This T cell receptor (beta chain) comes out of a study of regulatory T cells in long-lasting Graves disease. Documented time point: newly diagnosed GD, antithyroid drugs for less than 3 months. Isolated PBMC RNA provided the starting material for the TCR library. Researchers made TCR beta libraries by using iRepertoire HTBI primers and running Arm-PCR on CDR3 regions. TCRdb recomputed calls from the multiplex PCR reads with MiXCR, one row per CDR3 protein. The table has over 500,000 distinct CDR3 sequences, roughly 15% seen once. The length of the CDR3 is 15 residues. V lost 9 bases and J lost 2; bases outside the gene matches: 11. Germline-derived CDR1 and CDR2 are SGHRS and YFSETQ. In addition, the sample was reused for a study of T cells in Graves' hyperthyroidism and ophthalmopathy.

Sequencing was performed on peripheral blood mononuclear cells (PBMCs), taken at new diagnosis, from a patient treated with antithyroid drugs. The V gene is TRBV5-1, the J gene TRBJ2-5; the match to TRBD2 covers 9 bases. The clonotype originates from a woman aged 25 to 39 with Graves disease. The CDR3 bases are TGCGCCACCGGACTTAGCGGGGGTTCACAAGAGACCCAGTACTTC. Translation gives CATGLSGGSQETQYF.